This T cell receptor beta chain was recorded in a study of human T cells and chemical hapten exposure. Study background: In the approximately 24-week study, patients were dosed weekly with diphenylcyclopropenone on the scalp throughout. Patch testing was performed with 0.01% DPC on the upper back, with reading at 6 days. Small differences in pooled library volume mainly drove the variation in TCR yields per sample.

Time point of the sample: pre-sensitization, week 0. The treatment was: therapeutic diphenylcyclopropenone sensitization with weekly scalp DPC. Blood collection happened ahead of applying each patch test. In its sample, this clonotype was seen a few times. Looked up from germline, CDR1 is SGHVS and CDR2 is FNYEAQ. The CDR3 sequence is 18 residues long. J gave up 0 bases and V 0 bases, and 7 bases lay outside the gene matches. TCRdb recomputed calls from the RACE reads with MiXCR, one row per CDR3 protein. The sample includes roughly 38,000 distinct CDR3 sequences, under 15% of them seen just once. V and J are TRBV7-6 and TRBJ2-1, with TRBD2 matching 8 bases. The sequence was collected from a woman aged 25 to 39 with alopecia areata. Some clones in this sample may be carry-over from other donors' samples. The sequenced sample was whole blood, obtained in connection with sensitization to the hapten diphenylcyclopropenone (DPC). The chain's CDR3 is CASSLAFLAGSSYNEQFF. For the CDR3, the DNA is TGTGCCAGCAGCTTAGCTTTTTTAGCGGGGAGCTCCTACAATGAGCAGTTCTTC.